Below are 16 T cell receptor beta chains sequenced from a single sample in a study of T cells in Graves' hyperthyroidism and ophthalmopathy. Amplified regions were TCR beta CDR3 sequences from RNA transcripts. The TCR CDR3 was amplified in a first-round RT-PCR using the HTBI primer set. Via MiXCR, TCRdb re-called the multiplex PCR reads, giving one row per CDR3 protein. The data show some 560,000 distinct CDR3 sequences, with around a sixth seen just once and around 7.3% held by the top ten. Sequenced material: blood. The receptors shown here come from a woman in her twenties or thirties with Graves' hyperthyroidism.

This clonotype was observed a few times. This chain links TRBV18 with TRBJ1-1; 11 bases line up with TRBD1. The germline CDR1 and CDR2 sequences are KGHSH and LQKENI. V shed 6 bases and J 9 bases; nucleotides not matched to a gene: 18. The CDR3 has 17 residues. The CDR3 is CASSLYGQGAQMLKAFF. The DNA of the CDR3 is TGTGCCAGCTCCCTATATGGACAGGGGGCTCAAATGTTGAAAGCTTTCTTT.

The table lists this clonotype with many counts. The J gene is TRBJ2-1, the V gene TRBV27; D perhaps matches TRBD2 (6 bases). Trimming left V 2 bases short and J 5 bases short, with 10 bases between. Germline CDR1 is MNHEY and CDR2 is SMNVEV (reference sequence). This CDR3 comprises 14 residues. The CDR3 DNA is TGTGCCAGCAGTTTAGGGCGGGGCGACAATGAGCAGTTCTTC. It codes for CASSLGRGDNEQFF.

As concerns this clonotype: This may be a read error, as it is one base from a much larger clone. The chain has TRBV3-2 and TRBJ2-7; the DNA was not compared with TRBD2, the D call given in the table. TRBV3-2 is shown as a pseudogene. There are 17 residues in the CDR3. As DNA, the CDR3 is TGTGCCAGCAGCCAAGATATCGAGCGGGCCTGTTACTACGAGCAGCACTTC. It encodes CASSQDIERACYYEQHF.

This clonotype showed up just a few times. The J gene is TRBJ2-1, the V gene TRBV10-3, with 15 bases matching TRBD2. Germline V gene sequence: CDR1 ENHRY, CDR2 SYGVKD. The CDR3 runs to 17 residues. The J segment lost 2 bases and the V segment lost 10 bases, leaving 9 bases of the junction unmatched. For the CDR3, the DNA is TGTGCCAGCACGGGGACTAGCGGGAGGAGGCCCTACAATGAGCAGTTCTTC. Protein sequence: CASTGTSGRRPYNEQFF.

This clonotype was seen a few times. The J gene is TRBJ2-3, the V gene TRBV6-2 or TRBV6-3, with a possible D match to TRBD2 (6 bases). This CDR3 spans 15 amino acids. Germline lookup yields CDR1 MNHEY and CDR2 SVGEGT. With 5 bases removed from V and 2 bases from J, the gap between germline ends came to 14 bases. In DNA form, the CDR3 reads TGTGCCAGCAGTCCGCGCGGCGGGAACACAGATACGCAGTATTTT. Translation gives CASSPRGGNTDTQYF.

V and J are TRBV5-1 and TRBJ2-5, with 11 bases aligning to TRBD1. The CDR3 runs 18 residues. Germline CDR1 and CDR2: SGHRS and YFSETQ. The V gene end was trimmed by 0 bases and the J gene end by 4 bases; junction bases not matched to a gene: 11. The CDR3 DNA follows: TGCGCCAGCAGCTTGGCTGGACAGGGGGCCGTTCAGCTAGAGACCCAGTACTTC. It specifies CASSLAGQGAVQLETQYF.

At least ten counts were recorded for this clonotype. The chain recombines TRBV7-2 with TRBJ2-7; no firm D call. The ends were cut back, 3 bases at V and 1 base at J, with 10 bases in the middle. There are 14 residues in the CDR3. Per the germline V gene, CDR1 is SGHTA and CDR2 is FQGNSA. The CDR3 DNA sequence: TGTGCCAGCAGCTTCCAAAGTGGGTCCTACGAGCAGTACTTC. Amino acid sequence: CASSFQSGSYEQYF.

This clonotype showed up just a few times. With a much larger clone just one base away, this may be a read error. The CDR3 DNA reads as TGTGCCAGCAGCCCGGGTCCCGGTTCAAGTACGCAGTATTTT. Translation: CASSPGPGSSTQYF. V is TRBV7-2 and J is TRBJ2-3; no firm D call. The V end was cut by 5 bases, the J end by 8 bases, with 17 bases between. The CDR3 has 14 amino acids. The germline V gene has CDR1 SGHTA and CDR2 FQGNSA.

With respect to this clonotype: A much larger clone lies one base from this, so it may be a read error. CDR3 sequence: CASSAGLAGIYEQYF. CDR3 in DNA: TGTGCCAGCAGCGCAGGACTAGCGGGAATTTACGAGCAGTACTTC. This chain links TRBV9 with TRBJ2-7; 12 bases fit TRBD2. This CDR3 region has 15 residues. CDR1 is SGDLS, CDR2 YYNGEE, per germline. V lost 3 bases and J lost 4; bases outside the gene matches: 5. The full variable domain, its missing parts supplied by reference TRBV9 and TRBJ2-7, is DSGVTQTPKHLITATGQRVTLRCSPRSGDLSVYWYQQSLDQGLQFLIQYYNGEERAKGNILERFSAQQFPDLHSELNLSSLELGDSALYFCASSAGLAGIYEQYFGPGTRLTVT.

This clonotype has at least ten counts. V gene TRBV28 combines with J gene TRBJ2-3; D gene uncertain. This CDR3 contains 18 residues. V was clipped by 6 bases and J by 3 bases, with 25 bases between them. CDR1 and CDR2 from the germline V gene are MDHEN and SYDVKM. In DNA, the CDR3 is TGTGCCAGCAGCACCCACCAAGGGAAGCGCAGTGGTACAGATACGCAGTATTTT. Translating gives CASSTHQGKRSGTDTQYF.

This chain links TRBV27 with TRBJ2-7; D uncertain. Germline CDR1 reads MNHEY; CDR2 reads SMNVEV (reference sequence). The CDR3 covers 15 residues. Trimming stripped 5 bases from V and 4 bases from J, with 18 bases between. The CDR3 region is CASSGLRGPNYEQYF. In DNA form, the CDR3 reads TGTGCCAGCAGTGGGCTCCGTGGCCCGAATTACGAGCAGTACTTC.

This clonotype has a handful of counts. The J gene is TRBJ2-1, the V gene TRBV19, with 8 bases aligning to TRBD2. The CDR3 covers 16 residues. Trimming at V came to 7 bases and at J to 5 bases, leaving 13 bases not matched to a gene. The germline CDR1 and CDR2 sequences are LNHDA and SQIVND (reference sequence). The CDR3 loop reads CASTTSVTSGNNEQFF. DNA for the CDR3: TGTGCCAGTACCACTTCCGTAACTAGCGGAAACAATGAGCAGTTCTTC. Complete variable domain (other parts from reference TRBV19 and TRBJ2-1): DGGITQSPKYLFRKEGQNVTLSCEQNLNHDAMYWYRQDPGQGLRLIYYSQIVNDFQKGDIAEGYSVSREKKESFPLTVTSAQKNPTAFYLCASTTSVTSGNNEQFFGPGTRLTVL.

This clonotype was seen a handful of times. The chain carries TRBV27 and TRBJ2-1; tentative D call: TRBD1 (5 bases). CDR1 is MNHEY and CDR2 is SMNVEV in the germline V gene (reference sequence). V was shortened by 2 bases and J by 7 bases, with 12 bases between the two germline ends. CDR3 length equals 14 residues. The CDR3 DNA reads TGTGCCAGCAGTTTAGGTGGGGCACTAAATGAGCAGTTCTTC. This sequence encodes CASSLGGALNEQFF.

This clonotype was counted only a few times. V gene TRBV18 combines with J gene TRBJ2-3; a weak D match, TRBD2 (8 bases). V was cut by 6 bases and J by 4 bases, with 11 bases left in between. Germline V gene lookup returns CDR1 KGHSH and CDR2 LQKENI. CDR3 length: 13 residues. The CDR3 bases are TGTGCCAGCTCCGGGAGGGGGCCAGATACGCAGTATTTT. Amino acid sequence: CASSGRGPDTQYF. Together with reference TRBV18 and TRBJ2-3, the CDR3 gives the full variable domain: NAGVMQNPRHLVRRRGQEARLRCSPMKGHSHVYWYRQLPEEGLKFMVYLQKENIIDESGMPKERFSAEFPKEGPSILRIQQVVRGDSAAYFCASSGRGPDTQYFGPGTRLTVL.

This clonotype occurred many times. The chain has TRBV11-2 and TRBJ2-1; D is unclear. This CDR3 has 15 amino acids. Germline CDR1 is SGHAT and CDR2 is FQNNGV. Trimming cost V 2 bases and J 5 bases, with 13 bases left between them. CDR3 region: CASSLSGVFNNEQFF. In DNA form, the CDR3 reads TGTGCCAGCAGCTTATCTGGCGTATTTAACAATGAGCAGTTCTTC.

This clonotype occurred a few times. This chain connects TRBV2 to TRBJ2-3; D is unresolved. This CDR3 spans 12 amino acids. Germline V gene data show CDR1 as SNHLY and CDR2 as FYNNEI. V was pared by 1 base and J by 6 bases, with 5 bases between. CDR3 nucleotide sequence: TGTGCCAGCAGTGAAGACGTCGATACGCAGTATTTT. Translated: CASSEDVDTQYF.